Listed below are T cell receptor beta chains from one sample, sequenced in a study of tumor-infiltrating lymphocytes in glioblastoma multiforme. One entry per CDR3 protein, called by TCRdb with MiXCR from the multiplex PCR reads. Of 15,000 or so distinct CDR3 sequences listed, approximately 71% are singletons. What was sequenced was brain tumor tissue. All receptors derive from a male donor with glioblastoma. Both conserved end residues are part of each CDR3. A D gene is named only where the DNA matches it firmly. Clone size appears in some rows only: once, few, many, or a class for an expanded clone.

V gene	J gene	D gene	clone size	CDR3 DNA	CDR3 protein
TRBV12-3/TRBV12-4	TRBJ2-1	.	few	TGTGCCAGCAGTTTAGACCGCCGGGGTGAGCAGTTCTTC	CASSLDRRGEQFF
TRBV12-3/TRBV12-4	TRBJ2-6	TRBD1	few	TGTGCCAACACCACAGGGGCTGGGGCCAACGCCCTTACTTTC	CANTTGAGANALTF
TRBV29-1	TRBJ1-1	.	once	TGCAGCGTTGTGCCGGGGGAGGGCACTGAAGCTTTCTTT	CSVVPGEGTEAFF
TRBV20-1	TRBJ2-1	TRBD2	.	TGCAGTGCTGGGTCCTCAACTAGCGGGAATTACAATGAGCAGTTCTTC	CSAGSSTSGNYNEQFF
TRBV28	TRBJ1-1	.	.	TGTGCCAGCAGTTTGCGGGGTATGAACACTGAAGCTTTCTTT	CASSLRGMNTEAFF
TRBV20-1	TRBJ1-5	.	.	TGCAGTGCTAGTCAAGTACCCAGGGTCAGCCAGCCCCAGCATTTT	CSASQVPRVSQPQHF
TRBV6-1	TRBJ2-2	TRBD2	.	TGTGCCAGCAGAGGGACTAGCGGGAGGGCCGACACCGGGGAGCTGTTTTTT	CASRGTSGRADTGELFF
TRBV12-3/TRBV12-4	TRBJ1-2	TRBD1	.	TGTGCCAGCAACCGGACAGGGATAGATGGCTACACCTTC	CASNRTGIDGYTF
TRBV11-2	TRBJ2-1	.	.	TGTGCGAGCAGCGTAGATAGGGGGAATGAGCAGTTATTC	CASSVDRGNEQLF
TRBV11-1	TRBJ2-7	TRBD1	.	TGTCCCAGTAGCGGACAGGGGCGCGAGCTGTACTTC	CPSSGQGRELYF
TRBV11-2	TRBJ1-5	.	few	TGTGCCAGCAGCGAAGGCGGGGGGGGTCAGCCCCAGCATTTT	CASSEGGGGQPQHF